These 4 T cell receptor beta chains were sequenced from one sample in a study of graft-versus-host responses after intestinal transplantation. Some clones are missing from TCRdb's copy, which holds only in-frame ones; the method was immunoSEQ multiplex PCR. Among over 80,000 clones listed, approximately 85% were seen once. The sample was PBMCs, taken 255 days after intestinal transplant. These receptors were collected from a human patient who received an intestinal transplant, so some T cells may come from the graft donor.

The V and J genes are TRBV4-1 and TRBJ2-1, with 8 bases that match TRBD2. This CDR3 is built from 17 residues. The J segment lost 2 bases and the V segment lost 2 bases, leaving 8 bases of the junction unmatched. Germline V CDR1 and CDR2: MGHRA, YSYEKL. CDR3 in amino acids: CASSQHSGSPTYNEQFF. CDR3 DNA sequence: TGCGCCAGCAGCCAACACAGCGGGAGCCCTACCTACAATGAGCAGTTCTTC.

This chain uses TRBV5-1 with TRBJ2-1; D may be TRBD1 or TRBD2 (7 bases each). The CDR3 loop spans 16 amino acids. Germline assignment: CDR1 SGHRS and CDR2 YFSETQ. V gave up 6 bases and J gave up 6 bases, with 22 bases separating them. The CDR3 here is CASTPNDPGGGNEQFF. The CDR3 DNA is TGCGCCAGCACCCCCAACGACCCAGGGGGGGGCAATGAGCAGTTCTTC.

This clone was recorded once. The CDR3 DNA is TGTGCCAGCAGATCTACAGGGGTATCAGTAGAGACCCAGTACTTC. It is translated as CASRSTGVSVETQYF. This chain uses TRBV6-1 with TRBJ2-5, with 7 bases matching TRBD1. With V trimmed by 6 bases and J by 4 bases, 11 bases remained unmatched. This CDR3 has 15 residues. In germline, CDR1 is MNHNS, CDR2 SASEGT.

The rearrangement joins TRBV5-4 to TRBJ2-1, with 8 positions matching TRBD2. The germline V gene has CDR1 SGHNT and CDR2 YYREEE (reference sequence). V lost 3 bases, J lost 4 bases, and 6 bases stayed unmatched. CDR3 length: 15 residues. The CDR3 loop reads CASSSTAGGYNEQFF. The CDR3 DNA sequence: TGTGCCAGCAGCTCCACCGCGGGGGGATACAATGAGCAGTTCTTC.